This T cell receptor beta chain was profiled in a study of cytomegalovirus exposure and HLA in healthy donors. The wider study: One earlier analysis, a look at 150 million to 200 million T cells, found about 100 million unique TCR beta sequences.

The study's findings and limits: Within an earlier analysis, most TCR beta V segments proved productive either about 87% or about 30% of the time.

About this clone: Its antigen is undetermined.

Germline values: CDR1 SGHTA, CDR2 FQGTGA. The CDR3 length is 14 residues. The V gene end was trimmed by 5 bases and the J gene end by 1 base; junction bases not matched to a gene: 3. The PCR employed 60 Vbeta primers together with 13 Jbeta primers. Clones were read by immunoSEQ multiplex PCR, and TCRdb kept only the in-frame ones, dropping some. In the table there are some 150,000 clones, 80% to 90% of which are singletons. Input material: PBMCs. This sequence was found in a woman in her thirties in good health and CMV-seropositive. V usage is TRBV7-3 and J usage is TRBJ2-5; 8 bases align to TRBD2. The CDR3 DNA reads as TGTGCCAGCAGCGTCGGGGGGGCCCAAGAGACCCAGTACTTC. Its translation: CASSVGGAQETQYF.